Sequencing of this T cell receptor (beta chain) was carried out in a study of OX40 agonist ivuxolimab in advanced cancers. Produced via immunoSEQ multiplex PCR; TCRdb's table is partial and in-frame only. In the table there are roughly 73,000 clones, 65% to 85% of which are singletons. The CDR3 is 12 residues long. V was cut by 6 bases and J by 1 base, with 7 bases left in between. Germline lookup yields CDR1 SNHLY and CDR2 FYNNEI. The receptor was derived from an adult with an advanced solid tumor such as melanoma, head and neck, liver or kidney cancer. V and J are TRBV2 and TRBJ2-7; no clear D gene. The sequencing here drew on CD4+ or CD8+ T cells sorted from blood, taken in a trial of the OX40 agonist ivuxolimab. The CDR3 is CASRYDSYEQYF. Here the CDR3 DNA reads TGTGCCAGCAGGTATGATTCCTACGAGCAGTACTTC.